This is a list of T cell receptor beta chains from one sample in a study of post-analysis software for immune sequencing data. TCRdb processed the PCR reads anew with MiXCR; each CDR3 protein has one entry. The table has about 540,000 distinct CDR3 sequences, roughly 34% seen once; the top ten hold about 5.6%. The material sequenced was blood. All receptors come from a girl aged 2-17 years with multiple sclerosis. The CDR3 runs from the conserved cysteine through the conserved F or W. Only some rows state a clone size, as once, few, many or a class for expanded clones.

>NA|TRBV27|TRBJ2-5
CASIAYGTQYF
>NA|TRBV20-1|TRBJ1-5
CSASGGQSPNQPQHF
>many|TRBV20-1|TRBJ2-5
CSARGKETQYF
>NA|TRBV20-1|TRBJ2-7
CSARDFNEQYF
>many|TRBV20-1|TRBJ2-5
CSARDSAGMETQYF
>few|TRBV7-9|TRBJ1-4
CASSVRGGDEKLFF
>few|TRBV29-1|TRBJ2-4
CSVPGTGGIDIQYF
>few|TRBV29-1|TRBJ1-5
CSVEFFRTVDRYSNQPQHF
>few|TRBV7-9|TRBJ1-1
CASSPAQVGGLNTEAFF
>NA|TRBV6-1|TRBJ2-5
CASRHRTSGQPLTKETQYF
>NA|TRBV6-5|TRBJ2-5
CASRRTGAEYF
>NA|TRBV3-1|TRBJ2-7
CASRLSGRSYEQYF
>few|TRBV12-3/TRBV12-4|TRBJ2-3
CASSRRVTDTQYF
>NA|TRBV20-1|TRBJ2-1
CSAGGYPGVNEQFF
>few|TRBV5-1|TRBJ2-3
CASSPSGGSADTQYF
>NA|TRBV25-1|TRBJ1-4
CASRAPRVEKLFF
>NA|TRBV6-2/TRBV6-3|TRBJ1-5
CASSYSGTENQPQHF
>NA|TRBV20-1|TRBJ1-3
CSVGTGGMGNTIYF
>few|TRBV6-5|TRBJ2-1
CASRRLTYSYNEQFF
>many|TRBV3-1|TRBJ2-3
CASSQDGGGASTDTQYF
>NA|TRBV4-1|TRBJ1-1
CASSQDLIGGRENTEAFF
>few|TRBV20-1|TRBJ2-1
CSARGGLVGDEQFF
>few|TRBV9|TRBJ1-2
CASNRNPANYGYTF
>few|TRBV5-1|TRBJ2-3
CASSLTRGTDTQYF
>NA|TRBV7-9|TRBJ2-7
CASSHRETYEQYF
>once|TRBV5-6|TRBJ2-4
CASSLNRQGQYF
>NA|TRBV28|TRBJ2-2
CASLAGSYTGELFF
>NA|TRBV11-2|TRBJ1-2
CASSRTGPGGYGYTF
>NA|TRBV9|TRBJ2-7
CASSPSLGLAGGMFWYEQYF
>few|TRBV5-6|TRBJ2-3
CASSTGGQDTQYF
>NA|TRBV5-1|TRBJ2-3
CASSSTSGGSSDTQYF
>few|TRBV20-1|TRBJ1-1
CSEGTEAFF
>NA|TRBV7-9|TRBJ1-4
CASSQEAGDEKLFF
>few|TRBV20-1|TRBJ2-1
CSAPGPIAAGSYNEQFF
>few|TRBV6-6|TRBJ2-1
CASSYSSRGTYNEQFF
>NA|TRBV20-1|TRBJ2-5
CSASLPGGPYNEQYF
>NA|TRBV3-1|TRBJ2-7
CASSHLNYEQYF
>NA|TRBV5-1|TRBJ2-7
CASSSQSTAGYGQYF
>few|TRBV5-1|TRBJ2-7
CASRSGTGGINDYEQYF
>few|TRBV4-1|TRBJ2-3
CASSQDQAGFLADTQYF